A single sample is the source of the 29 T cell receptor beta chains below, sequenced in a study of cytotoxic CD8 clonotypes in ibrutinib-treated CLL. Sequencing used immunoSEQ multiplex PCR; TCRdb keeps in-frame clones, though not all of them. Of some 25,000 clones detected, around 69% appear once; the ten largest clones hold just over 50%. Sequenced material: PBMCs, taken at disease progression, from a patient treated with ibrutinib. These receptor sequences come from a human donor with chronic lymphocytic leukemia.

The chain joins TRBV30 to TRBJ2-2; D unresolved. The CDR3 extends over 13 amino acids. Germline lookup yields CDR1 GTSNPN and CDR2 SVGIG (reference sequence). This chain's CDR3 is CARSGANTGELFF. The CDR3 coding sequence is TGTGCTCGGAGTGGCGCGAACACCGGGGAGCTGTTTTTT.

J is TRBJ1-5 and V is TRBV18, with unresolved D. CDR1 is KGHSH, CDR2 LQKENI, per germline. The V gene lost 2 bases and the J gene lost 4 bases, with 6 bases spanning the gap. The CDR3 consists of 13 residues. The DNA for the CDR3 is TGTGCCAGCTCACCAATAGGAAATCAGCCCCAGCATTTT. It translates to CASSPIGNQPQHF.

This clone is a singleton in its sample. The chain couples TRBV28 to TRBJ1-5; D remains ambiguous. This CDR3 is 13 amino acids long. The germline gives CDR1 MDHEN, CDR2 SYDVKM. The V end lost 5 bases, the J end lost 1 base, and 6 bases lay between the germline ends. The chain's CDR3 is CASSLDSNQPQHF. In DNA form, the CDR3 reads TGTGCCAGCAGTCTCGACAGCAATCAGCCCCAGCATTTT.

The chain recombines TRBV29-1 with TRBJ2-5, with D perhaps given as TRBD1 or TRBD2 (5 bases each). Germline CDR1 is SQVTM and CDR2 is ANQGSEA. The germline V and J ends were trimmed by 1 base and 0 bases, with 9 bases remaining between them. This CDR3 comprises 14 residues. The CDR3 here is CSVEGREYQETQYF. The DNA of the CDR3 is TGCAGCGTTGAAGGCAGGGAGTACCAAGAGACCCAGTACTTC.

The chain recombines TRBV20-1 with TRBJ1-2; D call uncertain. CDR3 length equals 10 residues. Trimming cost V 6 bases and J 5 bases, with 7 bases left between them. Germline assignment: CDR1 DFQATT and CDR2 SNEGSKA (reference sequence). The CDR3 spells CSAEGYGYTF. CDR3 bases: TGCAGTGCAGAGGGTTATGGCTACACCTTC.

There are many counts of this clone. The chain employs TRBV10-2 and TRBJ1-3, with 7 nucleotides matching TRBD1. Germline V gives CDR1 WSHSY, CDR2 SAAADI. Unmatched junction bases numbered 6, after V lost 10 bases and J lost 0 bases. This CDR3 comprises 14 residues. CDR3 in DNA: TGCGCCACCACCCCAGGGGGCTCTGGAAACACCATATATTTT. This sequence encodes CATTPGGSGNTIYF.

This clone was detected a few times. This chain joins TRBV4-1 and TRBJ2-1; tentatively, D is TRBD1 (5 bases). Germline V gene lookup returns CDR1 MGHRA and CDR2 YSYEKL. V was trimmed by 2 bases and J by 8 bases, leaving 16 bases between them. The CDR3 is made up of 15 amino acids. The DNA for the CDR3 is TGCGCCAGCAGCCAACGGCAGGGTTTCTGGGATGAGCAGTTCTTC. This sequence encodes CASSQRQGFWDEQFF.

This sequence joins TRBV9 and TRBJ1-2; a weak D match, TRBD1 (6 bases). This CDR3 spans 14 amino acids. The germline V gene encodes CDR1 SGDLS and CDR2 YYNGEE. V was trimmed by 2 bases and J by 4 bases, leaving 12 bases between them. CDR3 sequence: CASSVVPGVYGYTF. CDR3 sequence (DNA): TGTGCCAGCAGCGTGGTACCAGGGGTCTATGGCTACACCTTC.

The chain carries TRBV2 and TRBJ1-4; no reliable D call. The V end was cut by 3 bases, the J end by 8 bases, with 13 bases between. The germline V gene has CDR1 SNHLY and CDR2 FYNNEI. The CDR3 runs to 14 residues. The CDR3 DNA reads TGTGCCAGCAGTGATCACCCAAAGGGAGAAAAACTGTTTTTT. This gives the protein CASSDHPKGEKLFF.

The rearrangement uses TRBV19 and TRBJ1-5, with a weak D call TRBD1 (5 bases). Trimming cost V 7 bases and J 1 base, with 17 bases left between them. Per germline, CDR1 LNHDA and CDR2 SQIVND (reference sequence). The CDR3 runs 16 residues. CDR3 in DNA: TGTGCCAGTATGGGGACGAGGGCAACAAGCAATCAGCCCCAGCATTTT. Protein product: CASMGTRATSNQPQHF. Supplemented by reference TRBV19 and TRBJ1-5, the full variable domain reads DGGITQSPKYLFRKEGQNVTLSCEQNLNHDAMYWYRQDPGQGLRLIYYSQIVNDFQKGDIAEGYSVSREKKESFPLTVTSAQKNPTAFYLCASMGTRATSNQPQHFGDGTRLSIL.

The chain joins TRBV4-1 to TRBJ1-1; TRBD1 agrees at 7 bases. Germline CDR1 MGHRA, CDR2 YSYEKL. V lost 3 bases to trimming and J lost 0 bases; unmatched junction nucleotides: 10. The CDR3 extends over 17 amino acids. CDR3 nucleotide sequence: TGCGCCAGCAGCCAGATAAACAGGGGACACGTGAACACTGAAGCTTTCTTT. Residues: CASSQINRGHVNTEAFF.

This clone was seen more than once but under ten times. The genes are TRBV7-9 and TRBJ2-3, with 7 bases aligning to TRBD1. V trimming: 7 bases; J trimming: 7 bases; junction bases outside the gene matches: 11. The CDR3 runs to 14 residues. Germline V gene lookup returns CDR1 SEHNR and CDR2 FQNEAQ (reference sequence). This CDR3 reads CASTRGTATYTQYF. The CDR3 coding sequence is TGTGCCAGCACCAGGGGGACAGCAACTTATACGCAGTATTTT.

The chain recombines TRBV6-5 with TRBJ1-2; TRBD1 matches 10 bases. CDR1 is MNHEY and CDR2 is SVGAGI in the germline V gene. The CDR3 covers 15 residues. V shed 6 bases, J shed 4 bases, and the junction held 8 bases outside the gene matches. The CDR3 sequence is CASSRGQGYGYGYTF. The DNA of the CDR3 is TGTGCCAGCAGCCGGGGACAGGGGTATGGCTATGGCTACACCTTC.

The V gene is TRBV7-9, the J gene TRBJ2-1; no clear D. The CDR3 runs to 16 residues. Germline-derived CDR1 and CDR2 are SEHNR and FQNEAQ (reference sequence). Trimming removed 5 bases from V and 5 bases from J, with 19 bases in between. The CDR3 sequence is CASSRSEQSEDNEQFF. CDR3 nucleotides: TGTGCCAGCAGCCGTTCGGAGCAATCGGAAGACAATGAGCAGTTCTTC.

The rearrangement uses TRBV2 and TRBJ1-1; 9 positions match TRBD1. V dropped 10 bases and J dropped 0; count of bases not matched to a gene: 6. The CDR3 is 14 amino acids. The germline gives CDR1 SNHLY, CDR2 FYNNEI. The CDR3 DNA follows: TGTGCCACCCGACAGGGGGAATTGAACACTGAAGCTTTCTTT. Amino acids: CATRQGELNTEAFF.

This clone was found a few times. The chain recombines TRBV6-6 with TRBJ2-2; D remains ambiguous. Germline-derived CDR1 and CDR2 are MNHNY and SVGAGI (reference sequence). CDR3 length: 14 residues. Trimming removed 4 bases at V and 7 bases at J, with 13 bases between. The CDR3 sequence is CASSSSVGGGELFF. In DNA, the CDR3 is TGTGCCAGCAGTTCATCTGTTGGCGGCGGGGAGCTGTTTTTT.

The V gene is TRBV15, the J gene TRBJ1-1, with a possible D match to TRBD1 (5 bases). The CDR3 covers 13 residues. V was clipped by 3 bases and J by 1 base, with 6 bases between them. The germline V gene encodes CDR1 LNHNV and CDR2 YYDKDF (reference sequence). CDR3 in amino acids: CATSSDRNTEAFF. CDR3 bases: TGTGCCACCAGCAGCGACAGGAACACTGAAGCTTTCTTT. Full variable domain (remainder filled in from reference TRBV15 and TRBJ1-1): DAMVIQNPRYQVTQFGKPVTLSCSQTLNHNVMYWYQQKSSQAPKLLFHYYDKDFNNEADTPDNFQSRRPNTSFCFLDIRSPGLGDTAMYLCATSSDRNTEAFFGQGTRLTVV.

The rearrangement uses TRBV9 and TRBJ2-1, with D possibly matching TRBD1 (5 bases). V was shortened by 2 bases and J by 8 bases, with 11 bases between the two germline ends. This CDR3 spans 13 amino acids. Per the germline V gene, CDR1 is SGDLS and CDR2 is YYNGEE. DNA of the CDR3: TGTGCCAGCAGCGTGGCCCCAGGGCATGAGCAGTTCTTC. It yields the protein CASSVAPGHEQFF.

This clone was counted only a few times. The V gene is TRBV6-5, the J gene TRBJ1-1; no reliable D call. CDR3 length equals 13 residues. Germline-derived CDR1 and CDR2 are MNHEY and SVGAGI. V lost 6 bases and J 1 base, leaving 9 bases between the germline ends. This CDR3 reads CASSPYGNTEAFF. For the CDR3, the DNA is TGTGCCAGCAGCCCATATGGGAACACTGAAGCTTTCTTT.

This rearrangement joins TRBV7-8 to TRBJ1-1, with D perhaps matching TRBD1 (5 bases). The CDR3 has 12 amino acids. Germline V CDR1 and CDR2: SGHVS, FQNEAQ. The V end was cut by 8 bases, the J end by 2 bases, with 9 bases between. This CDR3 is CASQGVNTEAFF. CDR3 DNA: TGTGCCAGCCAAGGGGTAAACACTGAAGCTTTCTTT.

The chain couples TRBV11-2 to TRBJ1-1; unclear D gene. Trimming left V 3 bases short and J 5 bases short, with 13 bases between. Germline CDR1 SGHAT, CDR2 FQNNGV. This CDR3 has 14 amino acids. This CDR3 reads CASSLQREWTEAFF. The CDR3 DNA reads TGTGCCAGCAGCTTGCAACGGGAGTGGACTGAAGCTTTCTTT.

This chain connects TRBV5-1 to TRBJ2-1; no firm D call. The CDR3 runs to 13 residues. From germline, CDR1 is SGHRS and CDR2 YFSETQ. Trimming stripped 5 bases from V and 4 bases from J, with 10 bases between. CDR3 loop: CASSPPPYNEQFF. The CDR3 DNA follows: TGCGCCAGCAGTCCCCCCCCGTACAATGAGCAGTTCTTC.

The rearrangement links TRBV18 to TRBJ2-7, with TRBD1 matching over 8 bases. CDR3 size: 14 residues. The germline gives CDR1 KGHSH, CDR2 LQKENI. V dropped 2 bases and J dropped 5; count of bases not matched to a gene: 5. CDR3 in DNA: TGTGCCAGCTCACCAGGACAGGGATTCGACGAGCAGTACTTC. Translated: CASSPGQGFDEQYF.

This chain joins TRBV6-1 and TRBJ1-1; D gene uncertain. Germline CDR1 and CDR2: MNHNS and SASEGT. Trimming took off 1 base at V and 0 bases at J, with 12 bases between the two ends. The CDR3 has 16 amino acids. CDR3 protein: CASSEGPARLNTEAFF. CDR3 DNA sequence: TGTGCCAGCAGTGAAGGCCCGGCCAGATTGAACACTGAAGCTTTCTTT.

This clone was found once. The rearrangement joins TRBV6-5 to TRBJ1-2; 8 nucleotides agree with TRBD1. V shed 2 bases and J 8 bases; nucleotides not matched to a gene: 7. Germline V gene sequence: CDR1 MNHEY, CDR2 SVGAGI. There are 14 residues in the CDR3. The CDR3 DNA reads as TGTGCCAGCAGTTACGGGCAGGGGGCGCTGGGCTACACCTTC. Protein product: CASSYGQGALGYTF.

J is TRBJ2-1 and V is TRBV18; D is tentatively TRBD1 or TRBD2 (6 bases each). CDR3 length: 16 residues. Germline CDR1 is KGHSH and CDR2 is LQKENI. V lost 4 bases and J lost 7, with 20 bases in between. The CDR3 DNA is TGTGCCAGCTCACTCCAGACAGGCGGGGATTGGAATGAGCAGTTCTTC. Amino acid sequence: CASSLQTGGDWNEQFF.

The genes are TRBV27 and TRBJ2-5, with D perhaps TRBD1 or TRBD2 (5 bases each). With 8 bases removed from V and 4 bases from J, the gap between germline ends came to 14 bases. This CDR3 spans 13 amino acids. Germline CDR1 is MNHEY and CDR2 is SMNVEV (reference sequence). This CDR3 is CASGWGNGETQYF. The CDR3 bases are TGTGCCAGCGGGTGGGGGAATGGAGAGACCCAGTACTTC.

The CDR3 reads CASSSDHSEANYGYTF. Here the CDR3 DNA reads TGTGCCAGCAGCTCAGATCACAGTGAAGCTAACTATGGCTACACCTTC. The chain has TRBV7-3 and TRBJ1-2; D is ambiguous. This CDR3 is 16 amino acids long. Germline V gene sequence: CDR1 SGHTA, CDR2 FQGTGA. Trimming cost V 4 bases and J 0 bases, with 15 bases left between them.

V usage is TRBV5-1 and J usage is TRBJ2-7; tentatively, D is TRBD1 (5 bases). Germline V lookup: CDR1 SGHRS, CDR2 YFSETQ. The V end lost 1 base, the J end lost 3 bases, and 8 bases lay between the germline ends. This CDR3 region has 13 residues. Here the CDR3 reads CASSLSQGYEQYF. CDR3 nucleotide sequence: TGCGCCAGCAGCTTGAGTCAGGGCTACGAGCAGTACTTC.